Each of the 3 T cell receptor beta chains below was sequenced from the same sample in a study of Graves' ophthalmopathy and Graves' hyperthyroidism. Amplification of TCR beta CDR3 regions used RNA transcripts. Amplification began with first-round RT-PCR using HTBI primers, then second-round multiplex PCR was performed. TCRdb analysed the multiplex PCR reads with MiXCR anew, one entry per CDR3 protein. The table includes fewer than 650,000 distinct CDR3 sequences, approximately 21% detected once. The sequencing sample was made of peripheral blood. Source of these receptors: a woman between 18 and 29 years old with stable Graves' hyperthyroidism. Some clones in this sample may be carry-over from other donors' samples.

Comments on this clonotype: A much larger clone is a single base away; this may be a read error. CDR3 loop: CASQLTAGQGGDGYTF. As DNA, the CDR3 is TGCGCCAGCCAGTTGACCGCTGGGCAGGGTGGCGATGGCTACACCTTC. This chain connects TRBV10-2 to TRBJ1-2, with D perhaps matching TRBD1 (5 bases). Germline assignment: CDR1 WSHSY and CDR2 SAAADI. The V end was cut by 8 bases, the J end by 6 bases, with 25 bases between. The CDR3 is made up of 16 amino acids.

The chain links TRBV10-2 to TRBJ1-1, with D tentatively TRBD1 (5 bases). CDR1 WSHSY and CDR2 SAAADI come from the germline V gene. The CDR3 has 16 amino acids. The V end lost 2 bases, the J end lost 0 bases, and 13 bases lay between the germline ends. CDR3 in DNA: TGCGCCAGCAGTGAGAGGAAGGGACCAATGAACACTGAAGCTTTCTTT. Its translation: CASSERKGPMNTEAFF.

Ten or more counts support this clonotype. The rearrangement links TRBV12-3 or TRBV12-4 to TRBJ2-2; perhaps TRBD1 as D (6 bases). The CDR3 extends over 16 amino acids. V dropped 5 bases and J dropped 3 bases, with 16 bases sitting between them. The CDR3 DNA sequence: TGTGCCAGCAGTACAACAGGGAGTATGGACACCGGGGAGCTGTTTTTT. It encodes CASSTTGSMDTGELFF.